This TCR beta chain was captured by sequencing in a study of early T cells in non-severe SARS-CoV-2 infection. Across the study: Chains stayed unpaired after sequencing of bulk RNA from unsorted whole blood.

Study conclusions and caveats: Anti-spike CD8 specificities were favored by VDJdb matching, whose results missed private and CD4 specificities.

TCRdb called the 5' RACE reads again in MiXCR, with one record for every CDR3 protein. The repertoire holds more than 45,000 distinct CDR3 sequences, with around 11% as singletons. This clonotype was counted a few times. Its antigen is not identified. There are 14 residues in the CDR3. V lost 6 bases to trimming and J lost 1 base, with 12 bases between them. Looked up from germline, CDR1 is MGHDK and CDR2 is SYGVNS. The chain links TRBV25-1 to TRBJ1-1; D may be TRBD1 (5 bases). The sample was whole blood. The source is an adult who was a healthcare worker with PCR-confirmed SARS-CoV-2 infection or an uninfected control (not recorded which). CDR3 in amino acids: CASRSDGGNTEAFF. The CDR3 DNA reads TGTGCCAGCAGGTCGGATGGGGGGAACACTGAAGCTTTCTTT.